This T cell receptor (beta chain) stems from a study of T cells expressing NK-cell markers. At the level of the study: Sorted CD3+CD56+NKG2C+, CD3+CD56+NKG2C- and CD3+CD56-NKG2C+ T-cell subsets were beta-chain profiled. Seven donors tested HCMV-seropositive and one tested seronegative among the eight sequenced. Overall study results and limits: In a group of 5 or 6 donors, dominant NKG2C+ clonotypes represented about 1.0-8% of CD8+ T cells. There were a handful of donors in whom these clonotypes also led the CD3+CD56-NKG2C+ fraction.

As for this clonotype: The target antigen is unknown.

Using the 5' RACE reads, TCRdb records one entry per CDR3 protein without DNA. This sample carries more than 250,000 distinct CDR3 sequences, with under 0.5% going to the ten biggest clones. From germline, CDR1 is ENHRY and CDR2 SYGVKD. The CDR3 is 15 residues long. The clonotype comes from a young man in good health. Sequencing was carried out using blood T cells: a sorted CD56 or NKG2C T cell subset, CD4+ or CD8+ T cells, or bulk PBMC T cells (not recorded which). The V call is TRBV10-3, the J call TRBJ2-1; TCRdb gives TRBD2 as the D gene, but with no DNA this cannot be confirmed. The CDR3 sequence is CAISDSSGSYNEQFF.